What follows are 7 T cell receptor beta chains derived from one specimen sequenced in a study of neoadjuvant anti-PD-1 for oral cavity cancer. Measured with immunoSEQ multiplex PCR; TCRdb has only the in-frame clones, and not every one. Of around 7,000 clones in the sample, 48% were seen once. The specimen was tumor tissue, collected before nivolumab (anti-PD-1) treatment. The receptors originated from a person between 40 and 79 years old with oral cavity squamous cell carcinoma.

This clone has a handful of counts. This chain joins TRBV7-8 and TRBJ1-5, with D perhaps matching TRBD1 (5 bases). The germline CDR1 and CDR2 sequences are SGHVS and FQNEAQ. V was pared by 5 bases and J by 9 bases, with 17 bases between. This CDR3 has 14 amino acids. Written as DNA, the CDR3 is TGTGCCAGCAGCCGGACAAACTTAGGTGGGCCCCAGCATTTT. Translated: CASSRTNLGGPQHF.

In its sample, this clone is medium-sized. The chain links TRBV5-1 to TRBJ2-7; TRBD2 matches at 7 bases. CDR1 and CDR2 from the germline V gene are SGHRS and YFSETQ. J lost 2 bases, V lost 0 bases, and 8 bases had no gene match. The CDR3 is 16 residues long. The CDR3 reads CASSLGAGGSAYEQYF. The DNA of the CDR3 is TGCGCCAGCAGCTTGGGGGCTGGCGGGAGTGCCTACGAGCAGTACTTC.

This clone was counted between two and nine times. The CDR3 sequence: CASSRRWSTDTQYF. The DNA for the CDR3 is TGCGCCAGCAGTCGGAGGTGGAGCACAGATACGCAGTATTTT. The J gene is TRBJ2-3, the V gene TRBV5-1, with a tentative D call TRBD2 (5 bases). CDR3 length: 14 residues. The V end was cut by 5 bases, the J end by 0 bases, with 10 bases between. Germline CDR1 and CDR2: SGHRS and YFSETQ.

The CDR3 DNA reads as TGTGCCAGCAGCTTGGCTTTGACAGGGATAGCAGATACGCAGTATTTT. Translating it yields CASSLALTGIADTQYF. The rearrangement uses TRBV5-5 and TRBJ2-3, with 7 bases identical to TRBD1. The CDR3 has 16 residues. Germline assignment: CDR1 SGHKS and CDR2 YYEKEE (reference sequence). The V gene end was trimmed by 0 bases and the J gene end by 4 bases; junction bases not matched to a gene: 8. The variable domain in full, completed from reference TRBV5-5 and TRBJ2-3, reads DAGVTQSPTHLIKTRGQQVTLRCSPISGHKSVSWYQQVLGQGPQFIFQYYEKEERGRGNFPDRFSARQFPNYSSELNVNALLLGDSALYLCASSLALTGIADTQYFGPGTRLTVL.

V and J are TRBV7-6 and TRBJ2-7; D uncertain. The CDR3 spans 13 residues. V lost 3 bases and J lost 4, with 10 bases in between. CDR1 and CDR2 (germline): SGHVS, FNYEAQ. The CDR3 region is CASSLGYTYEQYF. In nucleotides, the CDR3 is TGTGCCAGCAGCTTGGGCTATACGTACGAGCAGTACTTC. Full variable domain (missing parts from reference TRBV7-6 and TRBJ2-7): GAGVSQSPRYKVTKRGQDVALRCDPISGHVSLYWYRQALGQGPEFLTYFNYEAQQDKSGLPNDRFSAERPEGSISTLTIQRTEQRDSAMYRCASSLGYTYEQYFGPGTRLTVT.

V usage is TRBV19 and J usage is TRBJ2-3, with 9 bases lining up with TRBD2. V gave up 0 bases and J gave up 2 bases; unmatched junction bases: 6. This CDR3 spans 17 amino acids. Looked up from germline, CDR1 is LNHDA and CDR2 is SQIVND (reference sequence). The CDR3 reads CASSIEGLAGTTDTQYF. For the CDR3, the DNA is TGTGCCAGTAGTATAGAGGGCCTAGCGGGAACCACAGATACGCAGTATTTT.

The chain links TRBV5-1 to TRBJ2-6; 9 bases match TRBD1. With V trimmed by 1 base and J by 2 bases, 7 bases remained unmatched. CDR1 and CDR2 from the germline V gene are SGHRS and YFSETQ. The CDR3 runs to 18 residues. CDR3 bases: TGCGCCAGCAGCTTGACAGGGGGCGCTCAAACTGGGGCCAACGTCCTGACTTTC. This gives the protein CASSLTGGAQTGANVLTF.